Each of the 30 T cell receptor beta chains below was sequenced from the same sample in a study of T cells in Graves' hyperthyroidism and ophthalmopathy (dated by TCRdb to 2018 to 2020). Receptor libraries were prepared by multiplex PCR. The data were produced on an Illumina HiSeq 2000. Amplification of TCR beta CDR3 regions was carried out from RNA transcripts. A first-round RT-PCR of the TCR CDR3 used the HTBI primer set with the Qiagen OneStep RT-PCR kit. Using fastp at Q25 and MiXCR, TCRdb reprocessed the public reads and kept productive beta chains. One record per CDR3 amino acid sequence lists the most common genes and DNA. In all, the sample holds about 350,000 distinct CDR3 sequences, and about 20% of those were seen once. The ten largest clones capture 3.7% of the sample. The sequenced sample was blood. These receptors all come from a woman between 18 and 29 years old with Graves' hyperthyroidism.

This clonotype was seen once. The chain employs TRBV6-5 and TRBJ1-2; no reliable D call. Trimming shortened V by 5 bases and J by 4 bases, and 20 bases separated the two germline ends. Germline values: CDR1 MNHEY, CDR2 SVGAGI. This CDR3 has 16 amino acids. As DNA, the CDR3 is TGTGCCAGCAGTACTTACCGACGGGGATCCTTCTATGGCTACACCTTC. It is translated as CASSTYRRGSFYGYTF.

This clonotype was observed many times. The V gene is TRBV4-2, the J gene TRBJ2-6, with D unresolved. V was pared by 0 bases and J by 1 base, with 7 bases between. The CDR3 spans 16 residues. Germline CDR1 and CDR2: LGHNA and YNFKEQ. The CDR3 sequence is CASSQERGSGANVLTF. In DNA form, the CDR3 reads TGTGCCAGCAGCCAAGAAAGAGGTTCTGGGGCCAACGTCCTGACTTTC.

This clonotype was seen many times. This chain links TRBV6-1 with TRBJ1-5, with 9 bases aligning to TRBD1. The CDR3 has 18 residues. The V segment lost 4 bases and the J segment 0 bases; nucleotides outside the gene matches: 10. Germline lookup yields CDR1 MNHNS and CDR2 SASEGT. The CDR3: CASSGFTQGASSNQPQHF. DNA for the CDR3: TGTGCCAGCAGTGGATTTACACAGGGGGCAAGTAGCAATCAGCCCCAGCATTTT.

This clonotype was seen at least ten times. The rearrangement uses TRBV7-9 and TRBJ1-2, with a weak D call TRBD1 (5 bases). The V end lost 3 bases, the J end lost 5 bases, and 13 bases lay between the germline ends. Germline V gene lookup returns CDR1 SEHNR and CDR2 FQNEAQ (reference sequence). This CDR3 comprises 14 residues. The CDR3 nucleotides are TGTGCCAGCAGCTTCACGGGGGGTGGTTATGGCTACACCTTC. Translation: CASSFTGGGYGYTF.

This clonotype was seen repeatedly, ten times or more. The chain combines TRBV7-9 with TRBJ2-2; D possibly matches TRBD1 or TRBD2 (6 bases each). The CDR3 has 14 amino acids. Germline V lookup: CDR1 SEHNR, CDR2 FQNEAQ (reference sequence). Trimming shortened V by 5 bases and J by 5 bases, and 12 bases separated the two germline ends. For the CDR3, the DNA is TGTGCCAGCAGCCGTCGAGGGGGGACCGGGGAGCTGTTTTTT. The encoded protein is CASSRRGGTGELFF.

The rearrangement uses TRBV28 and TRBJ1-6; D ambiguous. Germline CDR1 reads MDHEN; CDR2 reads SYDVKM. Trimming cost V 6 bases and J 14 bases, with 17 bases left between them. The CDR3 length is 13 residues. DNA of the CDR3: TGTGCCAGCAGCCCTTACTCGGGCGTTGCCCTCCACTTT. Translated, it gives CASSPYSGVALHF.

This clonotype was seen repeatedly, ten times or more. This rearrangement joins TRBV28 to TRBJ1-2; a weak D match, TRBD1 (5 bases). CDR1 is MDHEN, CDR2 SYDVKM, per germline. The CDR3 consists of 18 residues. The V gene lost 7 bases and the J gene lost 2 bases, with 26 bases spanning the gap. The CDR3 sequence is CASTPRGLPLPPNYGYTF. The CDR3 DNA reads TGTGCCAGCACCCCCCGGGGCCTACCCCTCCCCCCCAACTATGGCTACACCTTC.

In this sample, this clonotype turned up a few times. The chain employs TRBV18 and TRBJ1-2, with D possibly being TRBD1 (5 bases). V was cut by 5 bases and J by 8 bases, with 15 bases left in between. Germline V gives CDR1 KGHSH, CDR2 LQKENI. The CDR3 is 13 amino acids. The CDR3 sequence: CASSGIRVEGYTF. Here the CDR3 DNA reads TGTGCCAGCTCAGGAATCAGGGTTGAAGGCTACACCTTC.

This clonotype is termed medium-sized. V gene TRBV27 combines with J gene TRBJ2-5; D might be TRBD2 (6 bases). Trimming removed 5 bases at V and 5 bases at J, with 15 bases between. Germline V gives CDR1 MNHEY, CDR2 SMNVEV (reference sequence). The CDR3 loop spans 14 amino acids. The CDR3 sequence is CASSENSGPETQYF. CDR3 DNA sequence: TGTGCCAGCAGTGAAAATAGCGGTCCCGAGACCCAGTACTTC.

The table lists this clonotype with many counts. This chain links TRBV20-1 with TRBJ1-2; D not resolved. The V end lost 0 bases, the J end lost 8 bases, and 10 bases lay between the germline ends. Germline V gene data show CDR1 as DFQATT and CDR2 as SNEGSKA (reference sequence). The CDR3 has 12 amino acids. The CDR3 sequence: CSARDRFDGYTF. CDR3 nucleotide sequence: TGCAGTGCTAGAGACCGCTTCGACGGCTACACCTTC.

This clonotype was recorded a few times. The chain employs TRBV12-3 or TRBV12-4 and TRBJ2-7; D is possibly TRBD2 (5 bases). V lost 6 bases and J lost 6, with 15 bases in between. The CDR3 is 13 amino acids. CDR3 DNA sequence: TGTGCCAGCAGCCGCGGGTCTACCTCCGAGCAGTACTTC. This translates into CASSRGSTSEQYF.

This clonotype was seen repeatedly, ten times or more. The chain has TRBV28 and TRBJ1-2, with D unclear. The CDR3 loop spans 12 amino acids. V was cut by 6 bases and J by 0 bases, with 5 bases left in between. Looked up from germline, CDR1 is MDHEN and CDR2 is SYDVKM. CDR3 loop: CASRSPNYGYTF. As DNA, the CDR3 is TGTGCCAGCAGATCCCCTAACTATGGCTACACCTTC.

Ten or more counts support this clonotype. The CDR3 DNA is TGCAGTGCTTGGGACAGGGTGTATGGCTACACCTTC. Residues: CSAWDRVYGYTF. The chain uses TRBV20-1 and TRBJ1-2; 9 nucleotides match TRBD1. With 5 bases clipped from V and 5 bases from J, the junction kept 3 bases outside the gene matches. The CDR3 runs 12 residues. The germline V gene has CDR1 DFQATT and CDR2 SNEGSKA (reference sequence).

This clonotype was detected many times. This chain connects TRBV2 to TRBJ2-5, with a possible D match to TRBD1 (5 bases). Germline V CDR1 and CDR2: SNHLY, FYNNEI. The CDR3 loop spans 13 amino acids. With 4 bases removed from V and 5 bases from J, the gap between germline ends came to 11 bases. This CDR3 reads CASSVDSKETQYF. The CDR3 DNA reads TGTGCCAGCAGTGTAGACAGTAAGGAGACCCAGTACTTC. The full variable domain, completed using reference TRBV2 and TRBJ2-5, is EPEVTQTPSHQVTQMGQEVILRCVPISNHLYFYWYRQILGQKVEFLVSFYNNEISEKSEIFDDQFSVERPDGSNFTLKIRSTKLEDSAMYFCASSVDSKETQYFGPGTRLLVL.

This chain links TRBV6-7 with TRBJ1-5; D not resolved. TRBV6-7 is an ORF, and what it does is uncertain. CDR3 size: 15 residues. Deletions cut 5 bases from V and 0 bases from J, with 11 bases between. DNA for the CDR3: TGTGCCAGCAGTGAAGTCAGAAATAGCAATCAGCCCCAGCATTTT. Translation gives CASSEVRNSNQPQHF.

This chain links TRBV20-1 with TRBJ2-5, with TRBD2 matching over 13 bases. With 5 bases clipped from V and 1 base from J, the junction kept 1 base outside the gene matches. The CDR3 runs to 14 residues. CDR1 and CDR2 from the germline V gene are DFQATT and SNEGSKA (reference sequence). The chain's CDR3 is CSAGLAGVQETQYF. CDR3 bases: TGCAGTGCTGGACTAGCGGGGGTCCAAGAGACCCAGTACTTC.

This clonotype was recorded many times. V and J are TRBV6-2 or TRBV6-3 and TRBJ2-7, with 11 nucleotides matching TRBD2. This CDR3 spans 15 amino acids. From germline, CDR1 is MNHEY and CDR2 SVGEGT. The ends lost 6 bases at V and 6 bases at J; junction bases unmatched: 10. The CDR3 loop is CASRRIAGGPGEQYF. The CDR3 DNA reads TGTGCCAGCAGAAGAATAGCGGGGGGGCCGGGCGAGCAGTACTTC.

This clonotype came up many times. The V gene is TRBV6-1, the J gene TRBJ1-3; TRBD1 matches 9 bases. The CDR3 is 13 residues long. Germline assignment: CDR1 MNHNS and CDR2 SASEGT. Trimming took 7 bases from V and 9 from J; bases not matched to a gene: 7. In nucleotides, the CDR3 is TGTGCCAGCACCGGGGGACAGGGCAGCACCATATATTTT. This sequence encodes CASTGGQGSTIYF.

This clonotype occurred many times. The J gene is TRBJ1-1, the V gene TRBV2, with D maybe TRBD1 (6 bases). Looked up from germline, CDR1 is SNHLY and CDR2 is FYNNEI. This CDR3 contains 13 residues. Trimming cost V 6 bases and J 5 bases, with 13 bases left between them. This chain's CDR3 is CASRGGRRTEAFF. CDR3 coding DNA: TGTGCCAGCAGGGGGGGCAGAAGAACTGAAGCTTTCTTT.

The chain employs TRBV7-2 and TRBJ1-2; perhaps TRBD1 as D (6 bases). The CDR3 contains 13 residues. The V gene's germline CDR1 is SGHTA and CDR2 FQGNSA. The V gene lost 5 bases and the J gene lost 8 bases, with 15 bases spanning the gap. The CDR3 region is CASSRRRGEGYTF. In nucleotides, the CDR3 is TGTGCCAGCAGCCGACGGAGGGGGGAAGGCTACACCTTC.

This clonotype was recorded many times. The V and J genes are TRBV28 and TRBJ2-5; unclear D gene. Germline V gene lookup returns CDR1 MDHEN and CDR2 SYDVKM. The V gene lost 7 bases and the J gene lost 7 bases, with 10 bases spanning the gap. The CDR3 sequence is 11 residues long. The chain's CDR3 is CASIFRATQYF. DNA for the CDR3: TGTGCCAGCATTTTTAGGGCGACCCAGTACTTC.

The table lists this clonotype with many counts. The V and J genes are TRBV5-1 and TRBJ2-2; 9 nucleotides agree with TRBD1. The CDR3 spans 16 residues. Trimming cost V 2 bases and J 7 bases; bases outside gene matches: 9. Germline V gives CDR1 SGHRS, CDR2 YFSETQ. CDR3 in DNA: TGCGCCAGCAGCTTCCGGGACAGGGTGATCGGCGGGGAGCTGTTTTTT. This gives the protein CASSFRDRVIGGELFF.

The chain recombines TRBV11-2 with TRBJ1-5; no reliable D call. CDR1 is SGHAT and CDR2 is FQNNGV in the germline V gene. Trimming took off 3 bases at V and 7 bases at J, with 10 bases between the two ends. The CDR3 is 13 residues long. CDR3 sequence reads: CASSLTAVQPQHF. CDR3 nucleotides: TGTGCCAGCAGCTTGACTGCGGTCCAGCCCCAGCATTTT.

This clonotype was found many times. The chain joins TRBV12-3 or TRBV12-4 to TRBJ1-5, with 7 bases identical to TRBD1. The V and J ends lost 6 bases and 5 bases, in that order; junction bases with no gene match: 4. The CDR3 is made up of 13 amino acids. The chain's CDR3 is CASSQGGYQPQHF. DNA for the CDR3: TGTGCCAGCAGCCAGGGGGGCTATCAGCCCCAGCATTTT.

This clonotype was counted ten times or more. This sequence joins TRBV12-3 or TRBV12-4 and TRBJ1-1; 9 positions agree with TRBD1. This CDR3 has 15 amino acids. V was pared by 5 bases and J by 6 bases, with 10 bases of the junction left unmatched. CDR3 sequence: CASSHRTGEVSEAFF. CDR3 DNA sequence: TGTGCCAGCAGTCACAGGACAGGGGAGGTTTCTGAAGCTTTCTTT.

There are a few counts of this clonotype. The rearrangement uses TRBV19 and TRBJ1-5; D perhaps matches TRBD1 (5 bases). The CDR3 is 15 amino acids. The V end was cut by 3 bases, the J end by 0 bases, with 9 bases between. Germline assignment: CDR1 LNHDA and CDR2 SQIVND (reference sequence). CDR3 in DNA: TGTGCCAGTAGTATCGGGGCGAATAGCAATCAGCCCCAGCATTTT. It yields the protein CASSIGANSNQPQHF.

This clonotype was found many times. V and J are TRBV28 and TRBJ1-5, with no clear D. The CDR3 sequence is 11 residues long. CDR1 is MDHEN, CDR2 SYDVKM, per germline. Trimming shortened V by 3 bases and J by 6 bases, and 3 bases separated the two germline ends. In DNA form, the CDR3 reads TGTGCCAGCAGTTTTCGTCAGCCCCAGCATTTT. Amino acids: CASSFRQPQHF.

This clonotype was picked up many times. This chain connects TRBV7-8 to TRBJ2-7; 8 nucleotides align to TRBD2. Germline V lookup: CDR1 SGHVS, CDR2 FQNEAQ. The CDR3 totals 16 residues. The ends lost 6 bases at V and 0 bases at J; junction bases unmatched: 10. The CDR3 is CASSRTRGGSSYEQYF. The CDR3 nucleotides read TGTGCCAGCAGTCGTACTCGGGGGGGAAGCTCCTACGAGCAGTACTTC.

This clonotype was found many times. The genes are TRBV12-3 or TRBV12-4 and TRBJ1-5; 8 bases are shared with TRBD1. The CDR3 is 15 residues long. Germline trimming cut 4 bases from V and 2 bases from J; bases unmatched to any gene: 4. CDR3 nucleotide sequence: TGTGCCAGCAGTTCCACAGGGGGTGGCAATCAGCCCCAGCATTTT. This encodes CASSSTGGGNQPQHF.

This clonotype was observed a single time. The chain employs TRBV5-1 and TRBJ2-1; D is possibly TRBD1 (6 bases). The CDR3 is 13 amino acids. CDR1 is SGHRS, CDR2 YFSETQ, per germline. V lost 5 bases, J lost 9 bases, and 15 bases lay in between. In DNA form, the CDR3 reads TGCGCCAGCAGACACCCTACAGGGCCTGAGCAGTTCTTC. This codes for CASRHPTGPEQFF.